This TCR beta chain was observed in a study of blood T cells in healthy people across ages. This CDR3 contains 12 residues. Germline lookup yields CDR1 SGHAT and CDR2 FQNNGV. On this clonotype: The junction differs from germline at one of its ends, possibly a read error.

Combining a sample-barcoded 5' primer with a J-beta primer mix, a second PCR ran for roughly 6 to 12 cycles. MiXCR, applied by TCRdb to the 5' RACE reads, yields one record per CDR3 protein. The table includes 800,000 to 1,300,000 distinct CDR3 sequences, under 30% detected once. Extractions gave at least 5 micrograms of total RNA per sample. A further study also used this sample, focusing on T cells of mothers and their children.

This sequence originates from a girl aged 2 to 9 in good health. The rearrangement joins TRBV11-2 to TRBJ2-1; no clear D gene. Material: blood. This CDR3 reads CASSFAGFEQHF. The DNA of the CDR3 is TGTGCCAGCAGCTTCGCTGGCTTCGAGCAGCACTTC.